The 27 T cell receptor beta chains below were found in one sample sequenced in a study of blood T cell repertoires in COVID-19. TCRdb's copy holds only in-frame clones and misses some; the assay was immunoSEQ multiplex PCR. The data contain about 110,000 clones, about 75% of them singletons. Sequenced sample: peripheral blood. The source of these receptors is a woman aged 80 or over with active or convalescent COVID-19.

This clone has more than one count but fewer than ten. The chain combines TRBV4-1 with TRBJ1-5; TRBD1 might be the D (5 bases). The germline V gene has CDR1 MGHRA and CDR2 YSYEKL. There are 15 residues in the CDR3. Trimming removed 3 bases from V and 3 bases from J, with 12 bases in between. CDR3 sequence: CASSHAGTFNQPQHF. DNA of the CDR3: TGCGCCAGCAGCCACGCCGGGACTTTCAATCAGCCCCAGCATTTT.

The chain combines TRBV5-1 with TRBJ2-7, with 8 nucleotides matching TRBD2. Germline CDR1 and CDR2: SGHRS and YFSETQ. J lost 3 bases, V lost 2 bases, and 10 bases had no gene match. The CDR3 has 16 amino acids. CDR3 region: CASSLNAGTSYYEQYF. The DNA for the CDR3 is TGCGCCAGCAGCTTAAATGCCGGGACTAGTTACTACGAGCAGTACTTC.

This chain connects TRBV13 to TRBJ2-5, with unresolved D. Germline V lookup: CDR1 PRHDT, CDR2 FYEKMQ (reference sequence). V lost 1 base and J lost 1, with 4 bases in between. The CDR3 runs 13 residues. The CDR3 sequence is CASSLVRQETQYF. In nucleotides, the CDR3 is TGTGCCAGCAGCTTAGTTCGCCAAGAGACCCAGTACTTC.

The rearrangement joins TRBV3-1 (or the pseudogene TRBV3-2) to TRBJ2-7, with 7 bases that match TRBD1. There are 17 residues in the CDR3. CDR1 and CDR2 from the germline V gene are LGHDT and YNNKEL (reference sequence). The J segment lost 11 bases and the V segment lost 0 bases, leaving 19 bases of the junction unmatched. The CDR3 coding sequence is TGTGCCAGCAGCCAAGAAGGGGGCTTGGCCAACCCAGGGGGAGAGTACTTC. The encoded protein is CASSQEGGLANPGGEYF.

The chain joins TRBV18 to TRBJ2-1; 14 bases match TRBD2. There are 17 residues in the CDR3. J gave up 6 bases and V 4 bases, and 8 bases lay outside the gene matches. The germline V gene has CDR1 KGHSH and CDR2 LQKENI. Here the CDR3 DNA reads TGTGCCAGCTCACTCCTTGCTGGACTAGCGGGGGGCAATGAGCAGTTCTTC. Translated: CASSLLAGLAGGNEQFF.

There are a few counts of this clone. The V and J genes are TRBV6-6 and TRBJ2-1; possibly TRBD2 for D (6 bases). Germline CDR1 and CDR2: MNHNY and SVGAGI (reference sequence). V shed 2 bases and J shed 7 bases, with 9 bases lying between them. This CDR3 region has 13 residues. The CDR3 loop reads CASSYPSVNEQFF. In nucleotides, the CDR3 is TGTGCCAGCAGTTACCCTAGCGTTAATGAGCAGTTCTTC.

The CDR3 nucleotides read TGTGCCAGCAGGGTAGCGGGAGGCCACGAGCAGTACTTC. Its translation is CASRVAGGHEQYF. The chain combines TRBV12-3 or TRBV12-4 with TRBJ2-7; 10 nucleotides agree with TRBD2. This CDR3 has 13 residues. V was clipped by 6 bases and J by 5 bases; unmatched bases: 4.

V is TRBV9 and J is TRBJ2-1; TRBD2 aligns across 13 bases. The CDR3 contains 18 residues. Germline-derived CDR1 and CDR2 are SGDLS and YYNGEE. V was clipped by 6 bases and J by 1 base; unmatched bases: 10. In DNA form, the CDR3 reads TGTGCCAGCACCCCACTAGCGGGAGGGCCGCCGTCCTACAATGAGCAGTTCTTC. Translation gives CASTPLAGGPPSYNEQFF.

This clone appeared a single time. This sequence joins TRBV3-1 (or the pseudogene TRBV3-2) and TRBJ1-2; tentative D call: TRBD1 (6 bases). Per germline, CDR1 LGHDT and CDR2 YNNKEL (reference sequence). V was trimmed by 7 bases and J by 4 bases, leaving 16 bases between them. This CDR3 comprises 14 residues. CDR3 bases: TGTGCCAGCACCAAACAGACAGGCACCTATGGCTACACCTTC. As protein: CASTKQTGTYGYTF.

The chain is built from TRBV19 and TRBJ2-2, with a tentative D call TRBD1 (6 bases). V shed 7 bases and J shed 6 bases, with 18 bases lying between them. This CDR3 has 15 residues. CDR1 and CDR2 from the germline V gene are LNHDA and SQIVND (reference sequence). The CDR3 is CASTPLTGFAGELFF. Here the CDR3 DNA reads TGTGCCAGTACCCCCCTGACAGGATTCGCCGGGGAGCTGTTTTTT.

This chain joins TRBV7-2 and TRBJ1-3; D gene unclear. This CDR3 spans 15 amino acids. The V and J ends lost 5 bases and 0 bases respectively, with 11 bases between them. The germline gives CDR1 SGHTA, CDR2 FQGNSA. The CDR3 here is CASSNSGSSGNTIYF. The CDR3 DNA reads as TGTGCCAGCAGCAACTCGGGGAGCTCTGGAAACACCATATATTTT.

The V call is TRBV5-1, the J call TRBJ2-5; TRBD1 matches at 7 bases. Germline values: CDR1 SGHRS, CDR2 YFSETQ. J gave up 2 bases and V 1 base, and 2 bases lay outside the gene matches. The CDR3 consists of 14 residues. CDR3 sequence (DNA): TGCGCCAGCAGCTTGAAGGGACAGCAAGAGACCCAGTACTTC. Translation: CASSLKGQQETQYF.

This clone was seen a handful of times. This sequence joins TRBV6-5 and TRBJ1-2, with D maybe TRBD1 (6 bases). CDR1 is MNHEY, CDR2 SVGAGI, per germline. This CDR3 is built from 14 residues. V lost 4 bases, J lost 6 bases, and 15 bases lay in between. The CDR3 protein is CASSFGQTVDGYTF. The CDR3 region has the DNA TGTGCCAGCAGTTTCGGACAGACTGTGGATGGCTACACCTTC.

V is TRBV6-5 and J is TRBJ2-3; 10 nucleotides line up with TRBD2. In germline, CDR1 is MNHEY, CDR2 SVGAGI. The J segment lost 4 bases and the V segment lost 5 bases, leaving 3 bases of the junction unmatched. The CDR3 has 14 residues. CDR3: CASSTSGTADTQYF. CDR3 sequence (DNA): TGTGCCAGCAGTACTAGCGGGACGGCAGATACGCAGTATTTT.

V usage is TRBV7-3 and J usage is TRBJ2-5; 12 nucleotides match TRBD2. The CDR3 has 16 residues. Germline V gene sequence: CDR1 SGHTA, CDR2 FQGTGA. J gave up 5 bases and V 5 bases, and 9 bases lay outside the gene matches. CDR3 in amino acids: CASSPQTSGSWETQYF. CDR3 bases: TGTGCCAGCAGCCCTCAGACTAGCGGGAGTTGGGAGACCCAGTACTTC.

The chain recombines TRBV3-1 (or the pseudogene TRBV3-2) with TRBJ1-2, with 9 bases lining up with TRBD1. Unmatched junction bases numbered 6, after V lost 2 bases and J lost 5 bases. The CDR3 is 15 amino acids. The V gene's germline CDR1 is LGHDT and CDR2 YNNKEL (reference sequence). The CDR3 DNA reads as TGTGCCAGCAGCCAACGTCACAGGGGGCTATATGGCTACACCTTC. Protein product: CASSQRHRGLYGYTF.

V usage is TRBV4-1 and J usage is TRBJ1-2; weak D call: TRBD1 (6 bases). The germline V and J ends were trimmed by 0 bases and 5 bases, with 13 bases remaining between them. Germline V gene sequence: CDR1 MGHRA, CDR2 YSYEKL. This CDR3 is 15 amino acids long. The CDR3: CASSQETVRGYGYTF. CDR3 nucleotides: TGCGCCAGCAGCCAAGAAACGGTCAGGGGATATGGCTACACCTTC.

This chain connects TRBV11-1 to TRBJ1-2; weak D call: TRBD1 (6 bases). The CDR3 is made up of 15 amino acids. Germline V lookup: CDR1 SGHAT, CDR2 FQDESV (reference sequence). V lost 5 bases to trimming and J lost 4 bases, with 17 bases between them. CDR3 bases: TGTGCCAGCAGCCCCTTGCGGGGGACAATCTATGGCTACACCTTC. Amino acid sequence: CASSPLRGTIYGYTF.

The chain is built from TRBV5-6 and TRBJ1-2; D gene unclear. The germline V gene has CDR1 SGHDT and CDR2 YYEEEE. The CDR3 contains 15 residues. Trimming left V 3 bases short and J 0 bases short, with 12 bases between. CDR3 sequence (DNA): TGTGCCAGCAGCTCCTTCGGCGGGACTAACTATGGCTACACCTTC. Its translation: CASSSFGGTNYGYTF.

The V call is TRBV2, the J call TRBJ1-1; tentative D call: TRBD1 (6 bases). V was pared by 7 bases and J by 0 bases, with 12 bases between. CDR1 SNHLY and CDR2 FYNNEI come from the germline V gene. The CDR3 has 14 amino acids. CDR3 amino acids: CASMDRRLNTEAFF. The CDR3 DNA reads as TGTGCCAGCATGGACAGACGACTGAACACTGAAGCTTTCTTT. The full variable domain, its missing parts supplied by reference TRBV2 and TRBJ1-1, is EPEVTQTPSHQVTQMGQEVILRCVPISNHLYFYWYRQILGQKVEFLVSFYNNEISEKSEIFDDQFSVERPDGSNFTLKIRSTKLEDSAMYFCASMDRRLNTEAFFGQGTRLTVV.

V and J are TRBV12-3 or TRBV12-4 and TRBJ2-7; maybe TRBD1 (6 bases). The CDR3 covers 12 residues. V was clipped by 9 bases and J by 2 bases, with 11 bases between them. This CDR3 is CARGHPTYEQYF. Written as DNA, the CDR3 is TGTGCCAGGGGACATCCTACCTACGAGCAGTACTTC.

This chain links TRBV4-2 with TRBJ1-2, with TRBD1 matching over 7 bases. The CDR3 loop spans 14 amino acids. Germline values: CDR1 LGHNA, CDR2 YNFKEQ. Unmatched junction bases numbered 2, after V lost 0 bases and J lost 4 bases. The CDR3 here is CASSQDRDSYGYTF. CDR3 coding DNA: TGTGCCAGCAGCCAAGACCGGGACAGCTATGGCTACACCTTC.

This CDR3 is CATPGKGDTEAFF. The CDR3, as DNA: TGTGCCACCCCCGGGAAGGGGGACACTGAAGCTTTCTTT. This chain links TRBV24-1 with TRBJ1-1, with D possibly TRBD1 on 6 matching bases. Germline V CDR1 and CDR2: KGHDR, SFDVKD. V lost 9 bases, J lost 3 bases, and 13 bases lay in between. The CDR3 covers 13 residues.

In its sample, this clone was seen once. J is TRBJ1-6 and V is TRBV4-1; D remains unclear. The CDR3 sequence is 16 residues long. Germline V gives CDR1 MGHRA, CDR2 YSYEKL. The V and J ends lost 2 bases and 5 bases respectively, with 13 bases between them. In DNA, the CDR3 is TGCGCCAGCAGCCAAAAAGAGGGAGTAAATAATTCACCCCTCCACTTT. Translation: CASSQKEGVNNSPLHF.

The chain is built from TRBV7-8 and TRBJ1-4; 8 nucleotides align to TRBD1. The V gene end was trimmed by 1 base and the J gene end by 5 bases; junction bases not matched to a gene: 3. CDR1 is SGHVS and CDR2 is FQNEAQ in the germline V gene. The CDR3 runs 15 residues. For the CDR3, the DNA is TGTGCCAGCAGCTTAGGAGGGACAGGAAATGAAAAACTGTTTTTT. Translation gives CASSLGGTGNEKLFF.

V and J are TRBV15 and TRBJ2-5, with D maybe TRBD2 (6 bases). This CDR3 is 16 amino acids long. The germline V gene encodes CDR1 LNHNV and CDR2 YYDKDF (reference sequence). Between the trimmed V and J ends, which lost 1 base and 5 bases, there was a span of 17 bases. The CDR3 DNA follows: TGTGCCACCAGCAGAGGCCCTTTTTTACGGGGGGAGACCCAGTACTTC. Translation: CATSRGPFLRGETQYF.

This chain uses TRBV30 with TRBJ1-1, with D tentatively TRBD1 (5 bases). The CDR3 is 13 residues long. Trimming shortened V by 5 bases and J by 0 bases, and 10 bases separated the two germline ends. CDR1 is GTSNPN, CDR2 SVGIG, per germline (reference sequence). DNA of the CDR3: TGTGCCTGGGAGGACATTTTGAACACTGAAGCTTTCTTT. Amino acids: CAWEDILNTEAFF.